The TCR beta chain described here comes from a study of siplizumab effects on memory and regulatory T cells. Assaying covered about 10^5 TCR templates per sample. Sequencing was performed with immunoSEQ multiplex PCR; in TCRdb, only in-frame clones are kept and a portion is missing. The repertoire holds approximately 100,000 clones, with about 90% as singletons. The receptor was isolated from a human donor in good health. The material sequenced was Tregs sorted from blood.

CDR3 amino acids: CASSLYGASGELFF. The CDR3 DNA reads TGTGCCAGCAGTTTATACGGGGCATCCGGGGAGCTGTTTTTT. The genes are TRBV27 and TRBJ2-2; either TRBD1 or TRBD2 may supply D (5 bases each). The germline V and J ends were trimmed by 1 base and 6 bases, with 9 bases remaining between them. This CDR3 has 14 residues. Per germline, CDR1 MNHEY and CDR2 SMNVEV (reference sequence).